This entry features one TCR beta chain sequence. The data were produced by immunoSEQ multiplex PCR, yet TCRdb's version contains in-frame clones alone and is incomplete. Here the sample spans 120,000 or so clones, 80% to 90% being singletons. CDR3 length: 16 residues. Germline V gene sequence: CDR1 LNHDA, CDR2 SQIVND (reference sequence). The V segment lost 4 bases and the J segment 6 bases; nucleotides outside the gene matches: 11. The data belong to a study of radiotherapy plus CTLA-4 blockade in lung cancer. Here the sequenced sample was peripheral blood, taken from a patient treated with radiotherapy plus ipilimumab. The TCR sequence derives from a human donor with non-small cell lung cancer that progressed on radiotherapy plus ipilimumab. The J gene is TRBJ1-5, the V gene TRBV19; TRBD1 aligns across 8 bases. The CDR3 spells CASSTGQGLGFQPQHF. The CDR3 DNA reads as TGTGCCAGTAGTACAGGACAGGGTTTGGGTTTTCAGCCCCAGCATTTT.